A selection of T cell receptor beta chains follows, all from one sample in a study of blood T cell repertoires in COVID-19. Here immunoSEQ multiplex PCR was the method, and the copy in TCRdb shows in-frame clones only, minus some. The sample carries fewer than 350,000 clones, 65% to 90% recorded once. Sequenced input: PBMCs or T cells enriched from blood (not recorded which). These receptors came from a woman in her thirties or forties with acute COVID-19. Each CDR3 is given with its conserved first and last residue. D genes are given only for firm matches. Size tells how often a clone was seen (once, few, many) or the class of an expanded clone, and some rows leave it out.

CDR3 protein	CDR3 DNA	V gene	clone size	D gene	J gene
CASSLSSNEQFF	TGTGCCAGCAGCTTATCGTCTAATGAGCAGTTCTTC	TRBV11-3	once	.	TRBJ2-1
CSVEVGQGIGTGELFF	TGCAGCGTTGAAGTGGGACAGGGGATCGGAACCGGGGAGCTGTTTTTT	TRBV29-1	.	TRBD1	TRBJ2-2
CASSPGPGQGTDEAFF	TGTGCCAGCAGCCCCGGGCCGGGACAGGGGACGGATGAAGCTTTCTTT	TRBV6-4	few	TRBD1	TRBJ1-1
CATSDNREWIGELFF	TGTGCCACCAGTGACAACAGGGAATGGATAGGGGAGCTGTTTTTT	TRBV24-1	.	.	TRBJ2-2
CASLRDRGADTQYF	TGCGCCAGCCTCCGGGACAGGGGGGCAGATACGCAGTATTTT	TRBV5-1	once	TRBD1	TRBJ2-3
CASSVGVGDGAQHF	TGTGCCAGCAGCGTAGGTGTAGGGGATGGAGCCCAGCATTTT	TRBV9	.	.	TRBJ1-5
CASSLQGVLYNEQFF	TGTGCCAGCAGCTTACAGGGGGTCCTCTACAATGAGCAGTTCTTC	TRBV7-2	.	TRBD1	TRBJ2-1
CASSPPQYHGNTEAFF	TGTGCCAGCTCACCACCGCAGTATCATGGGAACACTGAAGCTTTCTTT	TRBV18	few	.	TRBJ1-1
CASTRGLNTEAFF	TGTGCCAGCACCCGGGGGTTGAACACTGAAGCTTTCTTT	TRBV6-5	.	.	TRBJ1-1
CASSYTGATEAFF	TGTGCCAGCAGCTACACAGGGGCCACTGAAGCTTTCTTT	TRBV11-2	few	TRBD1	TRBJ1-1
CASSPRQYQETQYF	TGTGCCAGCAGCCCCCGACAGTACCAAGAGACCCAGTACTTC	TRBV9	.	.	TRBJ2-5
CATSVELAGYNEQFF	TGTGCCACCAGTGTCGAACTAGCGGGTTACAATGAGCAGTTCTTC	TRBV24-1	once	TRBD2	TRBJ2-1
CAILALQGHSGNTIYF	TGTGCCATCCTGGCCTTACAGGGCCACTCTGGAAACACCATATATTTT	TRBV10-3	.	.	TRBJ1-3
CASSILGVRTEAFF	TGTGCCAGTAGTATCTTGGGCGTTCGCACTGAAGCTTTCTTT	TRBV19	.	.	TRBJ1-1
CASSEALQGAEAFF	TGTGCCAGCAGTGAAGCGCTTCAGGGGGCTGAAGCTTTCTTT	TRBV2	.	TRBD1	TRBJ1-1
CASSYSLSPLHF	TGTGCCAGCAGTTACTCTCTTTCACCCCTCCACTTT	TRBV6-2/TRBV6-3	.	.	TRBJ1-6
CASSASGGVADTQYF	TGTGCCAGCAGTGCTAGCGGGGGAGTTGCGGATACGCAGTATTTT	TRBV7-3	.	TRBD2	TRBJ2-3